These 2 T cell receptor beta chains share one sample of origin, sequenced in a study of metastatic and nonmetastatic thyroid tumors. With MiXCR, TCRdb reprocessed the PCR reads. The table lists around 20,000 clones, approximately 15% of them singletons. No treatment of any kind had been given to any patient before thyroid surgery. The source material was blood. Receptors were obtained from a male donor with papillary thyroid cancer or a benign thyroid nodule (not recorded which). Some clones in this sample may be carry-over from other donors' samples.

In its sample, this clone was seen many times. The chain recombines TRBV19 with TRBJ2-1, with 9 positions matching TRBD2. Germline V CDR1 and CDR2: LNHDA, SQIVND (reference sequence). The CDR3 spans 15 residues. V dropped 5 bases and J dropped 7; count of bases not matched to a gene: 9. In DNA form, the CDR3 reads TGTGCCAGTAGTGTGCGGGGGACTAGCAAGAATGAGCAGTTCTTC. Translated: CASSVRGTSKNEQFF.

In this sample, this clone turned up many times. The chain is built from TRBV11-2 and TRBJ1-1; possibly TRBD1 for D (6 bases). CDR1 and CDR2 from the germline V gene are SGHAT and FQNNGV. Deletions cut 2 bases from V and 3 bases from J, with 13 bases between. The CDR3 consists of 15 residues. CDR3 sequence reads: CASSLRFRQDTEAFF. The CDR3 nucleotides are TGTGCCAGCAGCTTACGATTCCGACAGGACACTGAAGCTTTCTTT.